The rows below give T cell receptor beta chains drawn from one sample of a study of blood T cell repertoires in COVID-19. Only in-frame clones appear in the TCRdb table, and some are missing; sequencing was by immunoSEQ multiplex PCR. The sample has 55,000 to 75,000 clones, over 70% seen once; the top ten hold roughly 6.7%. The sample consisted of peripheral blood. The origin of the receptors is a human donor in a cohort sampled during active COVID-19. Each CDR3 is given without its conserved first and last residue.

J gene	CDR3 length	V gene	CDR3 protein
TRBJ1-1	12	TRBV19	ASSIKGSGTEAF
TRBJ1-6	13	TRBV6-5	ASRTTGGYNSPLH
TRBJ1-1	12	TRBV7-9	ASSLQGGGTEAF
TRBJ2-7	12	TRBV2	ASSDHSRPYEQY
TRBJ2-1	15	TRBV4-2	ASSRELSGGSHNEQF
TRBJ2-3	11	TRBV19	ASSGRAPDTQY
TRBJ1-4	11	TRBV30	AWSRQGSEKLF
TRBJ2-4	13	TRBV19	ASSIQGTVGDIQY
TRBJ2-2	15	TRBV5-6	ASSPDNRRRDTGELF
TRBJ2-3	16	TRBV5-1	ASSLGGLAGGSTDTQY
TRBJ1-4	12	TRBV6-6	ASSVGQGNEKLF
TRBJ2-2	14	TRBV5-1	ASSPYAGGDTGELF
TRBJ2-1	10	TRBV29-1	SVSRGLYEQF
TRBJ1-5	11	TRBV12-3/TRBV12-4	ASNSDNHQPQH
TRBJ1-1	12	TRBV5-1	ASTQGTGSTEAF
TRBJ1-5	13	TRBV10-3	AISESGTAYQPQH
TRBJ2-1	9	TRBV5-1	ASTLAGEQF
TRBJ2-1	10	TRBV9	ASSSVAGEQF
TRBJ2-3	12	TRBV9	ASSVDPSTDTQY
TRBJ2-5	11	TRBV29-1	SVVTSFQETQY
TRBJ2-2	18	TRBV5-1	ASSSRLTSGGAGNTGELF
TRBJ2-5	12	TRBV12-5	ASGLAGGQETQY
TRBJ2-3	9	TRBV11-2	ASSFSGPQY
TRBJ1-2	9	TRBV20-1	SAREDYGYT
TRBJ1-3	15	TRBV6-1	ASSENPGQYSGNTIY
TRBJ1-5	11	TRBV5-6	APLCVYDQPQH
TRBJ2-7	13	TRBV5-6	ASSLVRTKTYEQY
TRBJ1-1	13	TRBV5-1	ASSLDGQGTTEAF
TRBJ2-2	13	TRBV5-1	ASSWGTANTGELF
TRBJ2-3	10	TRBV10-2	ASSTSGDTQY
TRBJ2-3	13	TRBV19	ASSIEPGSADTQY
TRBJ2-1	14	TRBV3-1/TRBV3-2	ASSRTGLAVGNEQF